The T cell receptor beta chain described here comes from a study of regulatory and conventional T cells in RAG deficiency. This CDR3 has 16 amino acids. From germline, CDR1 is SGDLS and CDR2 YYNGEE. With 0 bases clipped from V and 1 base from J, the junction kept 2 bases outside the gene matches. The sorted conventional CD4+ T cells were CD25-low and CD127-high, with genomic DNA sequenced. Here immunoSEQ multiplex PCR was the method, and the copy in TCRdb shows in-frame clones only, minus some. Among 29,000 or so clones listed, nearly 95% were seen once. Study-level findings and limits: In Omenn syndrome, Treg and Tconv repertoires overlapped >90%.

Comment on this clone: What it recognizes is unknown.

The data were also submitted as part of a second study, on regulatory T cells. From that paper: The primer mix had 52 TRBV and 13 TRBJ primers.

This TCR was sampled from a human donor in good health. This sequence joins TRBV9 and TRBJ2-5, with 11 bases aligning to TRBD2. Sequenced sample: CD25- CD4+ T cells sorted from blood. DNA of the CDR3: TGTGCCAGCAGCGTAGCTACTAGCGGGGGCCAAGAGACCCAGTACTTC. It specifies CASSVATSGGQETQYF.